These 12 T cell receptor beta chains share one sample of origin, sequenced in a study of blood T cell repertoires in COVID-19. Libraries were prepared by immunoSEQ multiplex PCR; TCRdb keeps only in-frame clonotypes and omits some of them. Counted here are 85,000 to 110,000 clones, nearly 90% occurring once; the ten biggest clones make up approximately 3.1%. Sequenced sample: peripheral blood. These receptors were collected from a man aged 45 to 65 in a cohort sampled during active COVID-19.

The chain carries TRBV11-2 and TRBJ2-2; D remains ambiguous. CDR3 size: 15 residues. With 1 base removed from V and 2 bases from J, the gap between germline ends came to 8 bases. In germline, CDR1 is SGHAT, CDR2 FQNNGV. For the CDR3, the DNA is TGTGCCAGCAGCTTAGGCGGAAGAAACACCGGGGAGCTGTTTTTT. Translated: CASSLGGRNTGELFF.

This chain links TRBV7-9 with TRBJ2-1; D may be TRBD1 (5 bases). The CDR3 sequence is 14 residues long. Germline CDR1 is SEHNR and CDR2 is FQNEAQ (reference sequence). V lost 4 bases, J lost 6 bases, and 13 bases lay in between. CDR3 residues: CASSSTPQGNEQFF. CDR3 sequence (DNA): TGTGCCAGCAGCTCGACACCGCAGGGCAATGAGCAGTTCTTC.

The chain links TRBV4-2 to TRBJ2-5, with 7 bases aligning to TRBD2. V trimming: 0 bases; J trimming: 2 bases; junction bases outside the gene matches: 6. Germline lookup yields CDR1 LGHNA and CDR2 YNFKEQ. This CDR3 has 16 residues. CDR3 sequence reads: CASSQDGLGGQETQYF. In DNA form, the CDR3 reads TGTGCCAGCAGCCAAGATGGACTAGGTGGACAAGAGACCCAGTACTTC.

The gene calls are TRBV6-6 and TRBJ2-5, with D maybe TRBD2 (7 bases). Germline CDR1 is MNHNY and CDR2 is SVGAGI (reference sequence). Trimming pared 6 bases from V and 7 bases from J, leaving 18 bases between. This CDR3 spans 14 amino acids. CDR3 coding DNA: TGTGCCAGCAGGGCCGCGGGGGCCGTCTTGACCCAGTACTTC. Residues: CASRAAGAVLTQYF.

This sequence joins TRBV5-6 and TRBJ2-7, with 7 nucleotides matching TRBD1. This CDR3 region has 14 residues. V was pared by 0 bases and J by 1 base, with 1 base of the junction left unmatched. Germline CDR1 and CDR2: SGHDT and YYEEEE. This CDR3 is CASSLGQGSYEQYV. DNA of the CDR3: TGTGCCAGCAGCTTGGGACAGGGATCCTACGAGCAGTACGTC.

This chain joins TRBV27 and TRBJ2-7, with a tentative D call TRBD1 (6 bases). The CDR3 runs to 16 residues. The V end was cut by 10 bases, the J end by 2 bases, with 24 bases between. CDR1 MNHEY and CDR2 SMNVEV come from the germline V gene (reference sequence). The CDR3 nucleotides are TGTGCCACTCACCACACCTATATACGGGACACCTACGAGCAGTACTTC. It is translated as CATHHTYIRDTYEQYF.

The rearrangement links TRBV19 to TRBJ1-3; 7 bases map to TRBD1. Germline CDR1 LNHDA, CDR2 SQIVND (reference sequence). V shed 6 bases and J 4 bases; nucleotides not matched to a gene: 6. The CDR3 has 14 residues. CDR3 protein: CASRTTGVGNTIYF. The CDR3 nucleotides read TGTGCCAGTAGAACTACAGGGGTCGGAAACACCATATATTTT.

The CDR3 reads CASSYSDSWIGGYTF. As DNA, the CDR3 is TGTGCCAGCAGTTACTCGGACAGTTGGATCGGTGGCTACACCTTC. The chain links TRBV6-2 or TRBV6-3 to TRBJ1-2, with D tentatively TRBD1 (6 bases). The CDR3 runs to 15 residues. Trimming cost V 0 bases and J 7 bases, with 15 bases left between them. CDR1 and CDR2 from the germline V gene are MNHEY and SVGEGT.

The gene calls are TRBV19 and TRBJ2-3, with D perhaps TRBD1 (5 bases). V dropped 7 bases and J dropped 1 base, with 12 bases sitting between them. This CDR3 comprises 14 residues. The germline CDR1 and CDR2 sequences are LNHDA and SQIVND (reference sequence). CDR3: CASNRAGRTDTQYF. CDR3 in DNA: TGTGCCAGTAATAGGGCAGGGCGCACAGATACGCAGTATTTT.

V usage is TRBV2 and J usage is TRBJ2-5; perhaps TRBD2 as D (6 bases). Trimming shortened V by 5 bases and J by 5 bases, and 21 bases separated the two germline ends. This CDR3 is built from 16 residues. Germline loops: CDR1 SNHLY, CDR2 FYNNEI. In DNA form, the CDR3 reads TGTGCCAGCAGTTATGGGACTGGGAGCTCAAGGGAGACCCAGTACTTC. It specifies CASSYGTGSSRETQYF.

The chain's CDR3 is CASSSQRGPDTQYF. CDR3 nucleotide sequence: TGTGCCAGCAGTTCCCAGCGGGGGCCAGATACGCAGTATTTT. The rearrangement joins TRBV6-2 or TRBV6-3 to TRBJ2-3, with 8 bases identical to TRBD2. CDR3 length: 14 residues. The J segment lost 4 bases and the V segment lost 4 bases, leaving 4 bases of the junction unmatched. Germline values: CDR1 MNHEY, CDR2 SVGEGT.

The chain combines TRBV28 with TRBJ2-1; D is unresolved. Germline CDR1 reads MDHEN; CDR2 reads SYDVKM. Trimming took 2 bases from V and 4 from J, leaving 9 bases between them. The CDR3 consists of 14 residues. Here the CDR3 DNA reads TGTGCCAGCAGTTTAGGTATAGCATACAATGAGCAGTTCTTC. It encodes CASSLGIAYNEQFF.